This paragraph reports one T cell receptor beta chain. Its antigen is not identified. No DNA is given; TCRdb re-called the 5' RACE reads and lists each CDR3 protein once. This sample's table has about 460,000 distinct CDR3 sequences. Germline-derived CDR1 and CDR2 are SEHNR and FQNEAQ (reference sequence). The CDR3 loop spans 15 amino acids. This sample is drawn from a study of T cells expressing NK-cell markers. Study results and limitations: In roughly six donors, dominant CD3+CD56+NKG2C+ clonotypes ranked among the top 10 CD8+ clonotypes.

The chain links TRBV7-9 to TRBJ2-5; TCRdb lists TRBD1, though no DNA is available to test this call. This clonotype was sampled from a woman in her fifties or sixties in good health. Sequencing was performed on blood T cells: a sorted CD56 or NKG2C T cell subset, CD4+ or CD8+ T cells, or bulk PBMC T cells (not recorded which). The CDR3 protein is CASSTGDRSWETQYF.